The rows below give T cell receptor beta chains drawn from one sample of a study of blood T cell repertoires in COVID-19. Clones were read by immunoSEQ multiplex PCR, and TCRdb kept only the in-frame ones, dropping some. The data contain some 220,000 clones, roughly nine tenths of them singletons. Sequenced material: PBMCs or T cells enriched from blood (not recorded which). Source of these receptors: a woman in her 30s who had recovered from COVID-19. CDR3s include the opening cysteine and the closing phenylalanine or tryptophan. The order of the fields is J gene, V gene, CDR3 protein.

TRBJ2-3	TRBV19	CASRASGVISTDTQYF
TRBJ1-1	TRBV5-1	CASSLTLGNTEAFF
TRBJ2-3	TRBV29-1	CSVDSAGRADTQYF
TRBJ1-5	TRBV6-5	CASSLQSNQPQHF
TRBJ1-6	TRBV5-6	CASSFDRGDSPLHF
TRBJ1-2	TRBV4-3	CASSQDVAGGYLYGYTF
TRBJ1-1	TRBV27	CASSLSFRGSEAFF
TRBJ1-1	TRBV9	CASSVGAEAFF
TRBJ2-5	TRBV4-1	CASSQLVGVGGTQYF
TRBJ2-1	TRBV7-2	CASSQLTSGAPGQFF
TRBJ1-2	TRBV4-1	CASSHRKGTGNYGYTF
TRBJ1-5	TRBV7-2	CASSLVFGGREKQHF
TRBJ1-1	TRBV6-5	CASIRGASTEAFF
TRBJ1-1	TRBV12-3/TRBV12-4	CASSSGKGTEAFF
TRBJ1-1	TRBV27	CASSLSVDMNTEAFF
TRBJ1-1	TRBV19	CASSRGTENTEAFF
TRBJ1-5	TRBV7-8	CASSYEQYSNQPQHF
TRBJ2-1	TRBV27	CASSVLATSYNEQFF
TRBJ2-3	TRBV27	CASSQGRLTDTQYF
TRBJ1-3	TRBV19	CASTPDSDNTIYF
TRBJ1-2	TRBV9	CASSVDPETATNYGYTF
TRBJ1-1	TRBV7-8	CASSYREWDTEAFF
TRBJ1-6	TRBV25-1	CASSESWPHSPLHF
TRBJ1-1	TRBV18	CASSPTGVKNTEAFF
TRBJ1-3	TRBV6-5	CASSRGTANGNTIYF
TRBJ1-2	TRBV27	CASSLSGLDRAPWGYTF
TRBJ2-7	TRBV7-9	CASGGDEYEQYF
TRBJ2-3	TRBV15	CATSSPRSGGGDTQYF
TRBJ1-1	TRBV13	CASSLVSQGKTYTEAFF
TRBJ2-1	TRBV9	CASSVGGGALNEQFF
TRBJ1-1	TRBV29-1	CSVGGQLNTEAFF
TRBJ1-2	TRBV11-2	CASSLTFDTNYGYTF
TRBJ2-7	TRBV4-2	CASSQGQGRGRLEQYF
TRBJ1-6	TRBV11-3	CASSLNGLNSPLHF
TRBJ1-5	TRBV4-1	CASSQGYRDNQPQHF
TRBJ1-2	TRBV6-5	CASADRVNYGYTF
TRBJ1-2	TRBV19	CASSIVGKGTSYGYTF
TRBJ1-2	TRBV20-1	CSARTGYGYTF
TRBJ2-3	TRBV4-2	CASSQLGSGGVSSTDTQYF
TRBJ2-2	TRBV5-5	CASSLRTGVGANTGELFF
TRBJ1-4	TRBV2	CASNLGGANEKLFF
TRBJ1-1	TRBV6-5	CASSKTGTGITEAFF
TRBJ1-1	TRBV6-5	CASSYGTSGPTEAFF
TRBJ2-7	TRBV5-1	CASSLAGSLREQYF
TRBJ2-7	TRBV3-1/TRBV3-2	CASNSGQGAYEQYF
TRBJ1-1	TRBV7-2	CASSFSGRMNTEAFF
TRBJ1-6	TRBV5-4	CASSLIHYNSPLHF
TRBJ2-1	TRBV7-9	CASSFWTDNEQFF
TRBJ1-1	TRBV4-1	CASSHDRSPRTEAFF
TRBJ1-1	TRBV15	CATGSGQGGGEAFF
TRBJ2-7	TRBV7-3	CASSLNPSGGAGTYEQYF
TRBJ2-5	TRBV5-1	CASSLVGSGGPQETQYF
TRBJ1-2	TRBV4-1	CASSQDGTVYGYTF